This entry lists 15 T cell receptor beta chains sequenced from one sample in a study of spatial heterogeneity in lung cancer. TCRdb itself ran the 5' RACE reads through MiXCR, one entry per CDR3 protein. The sample carries some 120,000 distinct CDR3 sequences, 12% recorded once. Time point denoted: blood at routine non-recurrence follow-up after resection. Sequencing was performed on whole RNA extracted from tumor and nontumor lung tissue, or from frozen PBMC, and the material was left unsorted. The source material was PBMCs, sampled at follow-up. The source of these receptors is a male donor with early-stage non-small cell lung cancer.

This clonotype was detected ten times or more. J is TRBJ1-2 and V is TRBV5-1, with a weak D call TRBD1 (6 bases). The length of the CDR3 is 14 residues. Germline values: CDR1 SGHRS, CDR2 YFSETQ. The germline V and J ends were trimmed by 3 bases and 4 bases, with 13 bases remaining between them. The CDR3 region has the DNA TGCGCCAGCAGCTATGGAACAGGGACCTATGGCTACACCTTC. Its translation: CASSYGTGTYGYTF. Looking up the rest from reference TRBV5-1 and TRBJ1-2 gives the full variable domain: KAGVTQTPRYLIKTRGQQVTLSCSPISGHRSVSWYQQTPGQGLQFLFEYFSETQRNKGNFPGRFSGRQFSNSRSEMNVSTLELGDSALYLCASSYGTGTYGYTFGSGTRLTVV.

In this sample, this clonotype turned up many times. This chain uses TRBV6-5 with TRBJ1-1; D gene unclear. The CDR3 totals 13 residues. Looked up from germline, CDR1 is MNHEY and CDR2 is SVGAGI. V was clipped by 4 bases and J by 5 bases, with 11 bases between them. CDR3 DNA sequence: TGTGCCAGCAGTTTAAAGGGATGGACTGAAGCTTTCTTT. As protein: CASSLKGWTEAFF.

The chain has TRBV7-2 and TRBJ1-1; D not certain. Germline CDR1 reads SGHTA; CDR2 reads FQGNSA. This CDR3 is 12 amino acids long. V was pared by 6 bases and J by 2 bases, with 7 bases between. The chain's CDR3 is CASRFRNTEAFF. The DNA of the CDR3 is TGTGCCAGCAGGTTCAGAAACACTGAAGCTTTCTTT.

This clonotype showed up just a few times. As DNA, the CDR3 is TGCGCCAGCAGCCAGACAAGCGAGATCTATGGCTACACCTTC. Its protein is CASSQTSEIYGYTF. V is TRBV5-1 and J is TRBJ1-2; D is unresolved. Germline V gives CDR1 SGHRS, CDR2 YFSETQ. V gave up 4 bases and J gave up 4 bases, with 14 bases separating them. This CDR3 spans 14 amino acids.

The genes are TRBV5-1 and TRBJ1-4; perhaps TRBD1 as D (5 bases). The germline V and J ends were trimmed by 0 bases and 5 bases, with 11 bases remaining between them. This CDR3 is built from 15 residues. Germline V lookup: CDR1 SGHRS, CDR2 YFSETQ. The CDR3 sequence: CASSLAGRENEKLFF. The CDR3 DNA is TGCGCCAGCAGCTTGGCCGGCAGGGAGAATGAAAAACTGTTTTTT. Supplemented by reference TRBV5-1 and TRBJ1-4, the full variable domain reads KAGVTQTPRYLIKTRGQQVTLSCSPISGHRSVSWYQQTPGQGLQFLFEYFSETQRNKGNFPGRFSGRQFSNSRSEMNVSTLELGDSALYLCASSLAGRENEKLFFGSGTQLSVL.

This clonotype was counted between two and nine times. The chain has TRBV12-3 or TRBV12-4 and TRBJ2-5, with 7 bases lining up with TRBD1. V lost 3 bases and J lost 4; bases outside the gene matches: 2. The CDR3 is made up of 13 amino acids. The CDR3 protein is CASSLGTAETQYF. The CDR3 DNA is TGTGCCAGCAGTTTGGGGACAGCAGAGACCCAGTACTTC.

Only a few counts were recorded for this clonotype. The genes are TRBV3-1 and TRBJ2-7; D is tentatively TRBD1 or TRBD2 (5 bases each). CDR3 length equals 16 residues. With 4 bases removed from V and 2 bases from J, the gap between germline ends came to 18 bases. The V gene's germline CDR1 is LGHDT and CDR2 YNNKEL (reference sequence). Here the CDR3 DNA reads TGTGCCAGCAGCCCCGTAGCAACCGGGACGGCCTACGAGCAGTACTTC. The encoded protein is CASSPVATGTAYEQYF.

This clonotype was found many times. V and J are TRBV4-3 and TRBJ1-1; D is undetermined. The CDR3 extends over 13 amino acids. Germline CDR1 reads LGHNA; CDR2 reads YSLEER. V lost 4 bases, J lost 0 bases, and 6 bases lay in between. CDR3 sequence: CASSPEMNTEAFF. Written as DNA, the CDR3 is TGCGCCAGCAGCCCCGAGATGAACACTGAAGCTTTCTTT.

To note about this clonotype: This may come from a read error, since a much larger clone is one base off. This chain uses TRBV20-1 with TRBJ2-5, with D possibly being TRBD2 (5 bases). Germline CDR1 DFQATT, CDR2 SNEGSKA (reference sequence). The CDR3 length is 10 residues. The CDR3 DNA reads TGCGGTGCTGCACTAGGGACCCAGTACTTC. As protein: CGAALGTQYF.

This clonotype appeared a few times. This chain joins TRBV7-2 and TRBJ2-1, with TRBD1 matching over 7 bases. The CDR3 sequence is 16 residues long. V was pared by 2 bases and J by 9 bases, with 13 bases of the junction left unmatched. Germline V CDR1 and CDR2: SGHTA, FQGNSA. CDR3 amino acids: CASSLMSAAGGFEQFF. As DNA, the CDR3 is TGTGCCAGCAGCTTAATGTCGGCGGCAGGGGGTTTTGAGCAGTTCTTC.

This clonotype was picked up many times. The chain has TRBV10-3 and TRBJ1-6, with a tentative D call TRBD1 (6 bases). Deletions cut 10 bases from V and 8 bases from J, with 15 bases between. Germline CDR1 ENHRY, CDR2 SYGVKD. CDR3 size: 13 residues. The CDR3 region has the DNA TGTGCCACCGGCAATAGGGGGGATTCACCCCTCCACTTT. Translation gives CATGNRGDSPLHF.

This chain connects TRBV19 to TRBJ1-2, with no clear D. The CDR3 sequence is 13 residues long. Germline CDR1 LNHDA, CDR2 SQIVND (reference sequence). Between the trimmed V and J ends, which lost 5 bases and 0 bases, there was a span of 7 bases. The CDR3 DNA is TGTGCCAGTAGTGTCGAAACTAACTATGGCTACACCTTC. It is translated as CASSVETNYGYTF.

The sample holds a few counts of this clonotype. This sequence joins TRBV6-4 and TRBJ1-1, with D possibly TRBD1 on 5 matching bases. The CDR3 contains 14 residues. V lost 4 bases and J lost 5, with 14 bases in between. The germline CDR1 and CDR2 sequences are MRHNA and SNTAGT. The CDR3 DNA reads as TGTGCCAGCAGTGCCCCACAGGTTAGGACTGAAGCTTTCTTT. Amino acid sequence: CASSAPQVRTEAFF.

This clonotype was counted between two and nine times. The V and J genes are TRBV28 and TRBJ2-3; D gene uncertain. V lost 8 bases, J lost 4 bases, and 7 bases lay in between. This CDR3 spans 11 amino acids. Germline V CDR1 and CDR2: MDHEN, SYDVKM. The CDR3: CASSKADTQYF. CDR3 coding DNA: TGTGCCAGCTCGAAGGCAGATACGCAGTATTTT.

V and J are TRBV29-1 and TRBJ2-7; weak D call: TRBD1 (6 bases). V gave up 5 bases and J gave up 1 base, with 12 bases separating them. The length of the CDR3 is 13 residues. Germline V gene sequence: CDR1 SQVTM, CDR2 ANQGSEA. The CDR3 DNA sequence: TGCAGCGTTAGAGGGGGAGAGTCCTACGAGCAGTACTTC. It is translated as CSVRGGESYEQYF.